Listed below are T cell receptor beta chains from one sample, sequenced in a study of T cell repertoires in chronic hepatitis B. The table came from immunoSEQ multiplex PCR; TCRdb's copy has only in-frame clones and leaves some out. In all, the sample yields some 48 clones. Sequencing input: total CD8+ T cells from PBMCs. All receptors come from a human donor with chronic hepatitis B virus infection. Both conserved end residues are part of each CDR3. Fields, in order: V gene, D gene, J gene, CDR3 DNA, CDR3 protein. The D gene is left open where the match is weak.

TRBV6-1	TRBD2	TRBJ2-1	TGTGCCAGCATTGGGACTAGTTTGGATGAGCAGTTCTTC	CASIGTSLDEQFF
TRBV9	.	TRBJ2-6	TGTGCCAGCAGCGCGTACGGGGATGGGGCCAACGTCCTGACTTTC	CASSAYGDGANVLTF
TRBV28	TRBD1	TRBJ2-7	TGTGCCAGCGGACAGGGGCGCAAACCCTACGAGCAGTACTTC	CASGQGRKPYEQYF
TRBV7-9	.	TRBJ2-1	TGTGCCAGCGGCGAGGGAGAGCGATTCTTC	CASGEGERFF
TRBV10-2	TRBD2	TRBJ2-3	TGCGCCAGCAAAAGTGGGACTAGCGGGGGAGATACGCAGTATTTT	CASKSGTSGGDTQYF
TRBV10-3	.	TRBJ2-5	TGTGCCATCAGTGAGGTTTGGGTTTCGACGAATCAAGAGACCCAGTACTTC	CAISEVWVSTNQETQYF
TRBV7-6	.	TRBJ2-7	TGTGCCAGCAGCTCGGGGAGTGAGCAGTACTTC	CASSSGSEQYF
TRBV9	.	TRBJ2-6	TGTGCCAGCAGCGCGTACGGTGATGGGGCCAACGTCCTGACTTTC	CASSAYGDGANVLTF
TRBV4-3	TRBD1	TRBJ2-7	TGCGCCAGCAGCCAAGATCCGGGACAGGGGGCCTACGAGCAGTACTTC	CASSQDPGQGAYEQYF